The 15 T cell receptor beta chains below come from one sample, sequenced in a study of post-analysis software for immune sequencing data. Study observations and caveats: Patients showed TRBV5-6, TRBV5-1 and TRBV20-1 among five TRBV segments more frequent than in controls.

These receptors are not linked to any known antigen. Every TCR beta cDNA library bore unique molecular identifiers. In TCRdb, the PCR reads were re-called with MiXCR into one record per CDR3 protein. The sample contains hundreds of thousands of distinct CDR3 sequences, roughly 29% of which appear only once. Sequencing was done on a sample of blood. These receptors all stem from a girl between 5 and 17 years old with multiple sclerosis.

The gene calls are TRBV14 and TRBJ2-1; D call uncertain. The CDR3 length is 16 residues. V lost 4 bases and J lost 0, with 13 bases in between. The germline gives CDR1 SGHDN, CDR2 FVKESK. CDR3 loop: CASSPTLFSSYNEQFF. In DNA, the CDR3 is TGTGCCAGCAGCCCGACACTGTTTTCCTCCTACAATGAGCAGTTCTTC.

V and J are TRBV24-1 and TRBJ2-3; 9 positions match TRBD2. The CDR3 contains 17 residues. Germline V CDR1 and CDR2: KGHDR, SFDVKD. V was clipped by 4 bases and J by 0 bases; unmatched bases: 7. The CDR3 DNA reads as TGTGCCACCAGTGAGGTATCTAGCGGGGTTAGCACAGATACGCAGTATTTT. It yields the protein CATSEVSSGVSTDTQYF.

This clonotype was found a few times. The rearrangement links TRBV3-1 to TRBJ2-1; 11 positions match TRBD2. This CDR3 is built from 17 residues. Per germline, CDR1 LGHDT and CDR2 YNNKEL (reference sequence). V dropped 0 bases and J dropped 6; count of bases not matched to a gene: 7. DNA for the CDR3: TGTGCCAGCAGCCAAGATCTTACTAGCGGGAGTGTCAATGAGCAGTTCTTC. It encodes CASSQDLTSGSVNEQFF.

In this sample, this clonotype turned up a few times. The V and J genes are TRBV12-3 or TRBV12-4 and TRBJ1-5, with a possible D match to TRBD1 (6 bases). V dropped 6 bases and J dropped 5 bases, with 17 bases sitting between them. The CDR3 runs to 15 residues. The CDR3, as DNA: TGTGCCAGCAGGTCCGAGTCCAGGGGTGATCAGCCCCAGCATTTT. As protein: CASRSESRGDQPQHF.

The sample holds a few counts of this clonotype. The V gene is TRBV29-1, the J gene TRBJ2-7; 7 bases are shared with TRBD1. This CDR3 contains 12 residues. V trimming: 3 bases; J trimming: 6 bases; junction bases outside the gene matches: 5. CDR1 and CDR2 (germline): SQVTM, ANQGSEA. The DNA of the CDR3 is TGCAGCGTTGATAGGGGGCTCTCCGAGCAGTACTTC. Protein: CSVDRGLSEQYF.

V is TRBV28 and J is TRBJ1-1, with no clear D. The CDR3 contains 15 residues. V lost 8 bases, J lost 2 bases, and 18 bases lay in between. CDR1 and CDR2 from the germline V gene are MDHEN and SYDVKM. The CDR3 sequence: CASSESRHSNTEAFF. CDR3 in DNA: TGTGCCAGCTCAGAATCTCGGCACAGCAACACTGAAGCTTTCTTT.

The CDR3 region has the DNA TGTGCCATCAGTGAGGGAGTACAGGGGCAAGAGACCCAGTACTTC. The encoded protein is CAISEGVQGQETQYF. The chain combines TRBV10-3 with TRBJ2-5; TRBD1 agrees at 7 bases. The germline CDR1 and CDR2 sequences are ENHRY and SYGVKD. The ends lost 2 bases at V and 2 bases at J; junction bases unmatched: 5. The CDR3 sequence is 15 residues long.

The V call is TRBV11-3, the J call TRBJ2-1; D might be TRBD1 or TRBD2, each matching 5 bases. The V gene's germline CDR1 is SGHNT and CDR2 YENEEA. The V and J ends lost 3 bases and 6 bases respectively, with 12 bases between them. The CDR3 loop spans 14 amino acids. CDR3 DNA sequence: TGTGCCAGCAGCTTGGACCGGGACCGCAATGAGCAGTTCTTC. This gives the protein CASSLDRDRNEQFF.

The CDR3 DNA follows: TGTGCCAGCAGCCCCCAGTGGGGAAACAAAGAGACCCAGTACTTC. The encoded protein is CASSPQWGNKETQYF. V is TRBV7-2 and J is TRBJ2-7; no clear D. The J call is doubtful: the DNA matches TRBJ2-5 better. This CDR3 is built from 15 residues. CDR1 is SGHTA, CDR2 FQGNSA, per germline.

This clonotype was counted between two and nine times. The chain employs TRBV24-1 and TRBJ2-1; 10 nucleotides agree with TRBD2. The V gene's germline CDR1 is KGHDR and CDR2 SFDVKD. The ends lost 3 bases at V and 3 bases at J; junction bases unmatched: 4. The CDR3 runs 16 residues. CDR3 DNA: TGTGCCACCAGTGATATAGCGGGAGGAAACTACAATGAGCAGTTCTTC. Translation: CATSDIAGGNYNEQFF.

This clonotype was seen just once. The chain couples TRBV20-1 to TRBJ2-6, with 7 bases that match TRBD1. Losses at the gene ends were 5 bases for V and 2 bases for J; bases not matched to a gene: 9. CDR3 length: 16 residues. Germline V gene data show CDR1 as DFQATT and CDR2 as SNEGSKA (reference sequence). The CDR3 DNA reads TGCAGTGCTGGAAGGGCAGGGGGTCCTGGGGCCAACGTCCTGACTTTC. Amino acids: CSAGRAGGPGANVLTF.

The chain joins TRBV7-2 to TRBJ2-1; 10 positions agree with TRBD1. CDR1 is SGHTA, CDR2 FQGNSA, per germline. The CDR3 extends over 16 amino acids. Trimming removed 1 base from V and 8 bases from J; junction bases left unmatched: 8. The CDR3 region has the DNA TGTGCCAGCAGCTTAGTCGGCGGGACAGGGGTCGATGAGCAGTTCTTC. Residues: CASSLVGGTGVDEQFF.

The rearrangement joins TRBV3-1 to TRBJ1-1; no clear D gene. Trimming took off 4 bases at V and 4 bases at J, with 13 bases between the two ends. The CDR3 has 14 residues. Germline V lookup: CDR1 LGHDT, CDR2 YNNKEL (reference sequence). This CDR3 is CASSREEGVTEAFF. The DNA of the CDR3 is TGTGCCAGCAGCCGGGAAGAGGGTGTCACTGAAGCTTTCTTT.

This chain uses TRBV28 with TRBJ2-4; TRBD1 is a possible D gene (7 bases). The J call may be wrong; the DNA end is better matched by TRBJ2-5. The germline gives CDR1 MDHEN, CDR2 SYDVKM. The CDR3 has 15 residues. The CDR3 coding sequence is TGTGCCAGCAGTGGGGGGACAGCCGGGGAAGAGACCCAGTACTTC. This sequence encodes CASSGGTAGEETQYF.

This clonotype was recorded a few times. CDR3 region: CASSLDTAGTQYF. CDR3 nucleotide sequence: TGTGCCAGCAGCTTGGACACAGCAGGGACCCAGTACTTC. The chain links TRBV5-4 to TRBJ2-5; no reliable D call. The V gene's germline CDR1 is SGHNT and CDR2 YYREEE (reference sequence). This CDR3 region has 13 residues. V shed 0 bases and J shed 7 bases, with 10 bases lying between them.